This T cell receptor (beta chain) came from a study of regulatory T cells in long-lasting Graves disease. Whole-study results and caveats: TCR diversity in persistent Graves' patients was below that of newly diagnosed ones.

The time point denotes: newly diagnosed GD, antithyroid drugs for less than 3 months. Isolated PBMC RNA provided the starting material for the TCR library. As regards this clonotype: Antigen unknown.

Germline-derived CDR1 and CDR2 are LGHDT and YNNKEL (reference sequence). With V trimmed by 2 bases and J by 4 bases, 3 bases remained unmatched. The CDR3 loop spans 16 amino acids. Arm-PCR of CDR3 regions with iRepertoire HTBI primers generated TCR beta libraries. As handled by the study authors: Identification of gene segments yielded more than 60 TRBV and 14 to 15 TRBJ across samples. One entry per CDR3 protein, called by TCRdb with MiXCR from the multiplex PCR reads. What appears here as the V and J calls and clone size reflects TCRdb's work, not the paper's. The sample includes about 450,000 distinct CDR3 sequences, roughly 15% of them seen just once. These data were also reused for a study on T cells in Graves' hyperthyroidism and ophthalmopathy. That paper states: Diagnosis rested on symptoms, serum thyroxine and TRAb, thyroid ultrasound, and orbital computed tomography. Most expanded thyroid clonotypes above 0.001 also appeared in blood.

Source: peripheral blood mononuclear cells (PBMCs), taken at new diagnosis, from a patient treated with antithyroid drugs. This sequence joins TRBV3-1 and TRBJ2-3; 13 bases agree with TRBD2. The receptor comes from a woman between 45 and 60 years old with Graves disease. The CDR3 region is CASSQTSGRDPDTQYF. DNA of the CDR3: TGTGCCAGCAGCCAAACTAGCGGGAGGGATCCAGATACGCAGTATTTT.